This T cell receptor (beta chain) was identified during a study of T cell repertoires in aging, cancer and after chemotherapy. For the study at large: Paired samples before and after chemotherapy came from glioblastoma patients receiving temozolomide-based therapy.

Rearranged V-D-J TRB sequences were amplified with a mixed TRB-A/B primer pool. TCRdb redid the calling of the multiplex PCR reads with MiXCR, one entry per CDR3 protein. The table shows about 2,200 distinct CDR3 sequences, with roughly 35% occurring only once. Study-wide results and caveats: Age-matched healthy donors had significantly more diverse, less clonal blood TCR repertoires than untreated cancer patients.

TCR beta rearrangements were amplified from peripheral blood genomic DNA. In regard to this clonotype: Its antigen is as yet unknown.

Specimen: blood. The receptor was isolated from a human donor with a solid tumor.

Written as DNA, the CDR3 is TGTGCCAGCAGCACGACAGGGCTCGATGAAAAACTGTTTTTT. Translation gives CASSTTGLDEKLFF. This rearrangement joins TRBV7-6 to TRBJ1-4, with 7 bases aligning to TRBD1. V gave up 5 bases and J gave up 6 bases; unmatched junction bases: 6. CDR1 is SGHVS, CDR2 FNYEAQ, per germline. The CDR3 contains 14 residues. Full variable domain (remainder filled in from reference TRBV7-6 and TRBJ1-4): GAGVSQSPRYKVTKRGQDVALRCDPISGHVSLYWYRQALGQGPEFLTYFNYEAQQDKSGLPNDRFSAERPEGSISTLTIQRTEQRDSAMYRCASSTTGLDEKLFFGSGTQLSVL.